This T cell receptor (beta chain) was recovered during a study of identical twins. Study observations and caveats: One should note that invariant MAIT and iNKT cells could partly confound zero-insertion analyses.

Each CDR3 protein is one row after TCRdb ran MiXCR on the 5' RACE reads. This sample has about 450,000 distinct CDR3 sequences, with approximately 17% found just once. The table lists this clonotype with a few counts. Its antigen is undetermined. Germline CDR1 and CDR2: DFQATT and SNEGSKA (reference sequence). The CDR3 is made up of 15 amino acids. V was pared by 6 bases and J by 6 bases, with 8 bases of the junction left unmatched. The receptor was derived from a man aged 50-60 years in good health. The sample comprised naive T cells sorted from blood. The J gene is TRBJ2-1, the V gene TRBV20-1; 13 positions match TRBD2. CDR3 nucleotides: TGCAGTGCCGTACCGGGACTAGCGGGACTCAATGAGCAGTTCTTC. Translating it yields CSAVPGLAGLNEQFF.